The present TCR beta chain was sequenced within a study of OX40 agonist ivuxolimab in advanced cancers. Assay: immunoSEQ multiplex PCR; the TCRdb copy retains only in-frame clones and omits some. This sample carries around 60,000 clones, 84% of them seen once, and the ten largest clones take under 2.5%. People who had autoimmune disease history or systemic immunosuppression were excluded. The CDR3 totals 13 residues. Trimming cost V 0 bases and J 4 bases, with 9 bases left between them. Germline CDR1 reads GTSNPN; CDR2 reads SVGIG (reference sequence). The sample holds a few counts of this clone. The source material was CD4+ or CD8+ T cells sorted from blood, sampled in a trial of the OX40 agonist ivuxolimab. This rearrangement joins TRBV30 to TRBJ1-2; the D gene is possibly TRBD1 (6 bases). This clonotype was sampled from an adult with an advanced solid tumor such as melanoma, head and neck, liver or kidney cancer. CDR3 sequence (DNA): TGTGCCTGGAGTGTAAGGACAGCCTATGGCTACACCTTC. This sequence encodes CAWSVRTAYGYTF. Complete variable domain (other parts from reference TRBV30 and TRBJ1-2): SQTIHQWPATLVQPVGSPLSLECTVEGTSNPNLYWYRQAAGRGLQLLFYSVGIGQISSEVPQNLSASRPQDRQFILSSKKLLLSDSGFYLCAWSVRTAYGYTFGSGTRLTVV.